Below are 5 T cell receptor beta chains sequenced from a single sample in a study of cytomegalovirus exposure and HLA in healthy donors. Here immunoSEQ multiplex PCR was the method, and the copy in TCRdb shows in-frame clones only, minus some. This sample has 60,000 or so clones, with over 85% found just once. Sequencing was carried out using PBMCs. The receptor set was obtained from a man younger than 35 in good health and CMV-seronegative.

The rearrangement uses TRBV30 and TRBJ2-5; TRBD2 is a possible D gene (7 bases). Between the trimmed V and J ends, which lost 3 bases and 1 base, there was a span of 18 bases. Germline lookup yields CDR1 GTSNPN and CDR2 SVGIG (reference sequence). This CDR3 has 16 amino acids. CDR3 DNA sequence: TGTGCCTGGAGGAGGGGGGCTAGCGGATTCCAAGAGACCCAGTACTTC. Its translation is CAWRRGASGFQETQYF.

This clone was seen just once. In DNA, the CDR3 is TGTGCCTGGAGTGTACAACAGAATCAGCCCCAGCATTTT. This codes for CAWSVQQNQPQHF. The chain employs TRBV30 and TRBJ1-5; D not certain. Germline loops: CDR1 GTSNPN, CDR2 SVGIG (reference sequence). The CDR3 covers 13 residues. V lost 0 bases and J lost 4, with 7 bases in between.

The chain uses TRBV6-6 and TRBJ1-2; weak D call: TRBD1 (5 bases). The germline V gene encodes CDR1 MNHNY and CDR2 SVGAGI (reference sequence). V lost 8 bases and J 0 bases, leaving 19 bases between the germline ends. The length of the CDR3 is 16 residues. Written as DNA, the CDR3 is TGTGCCAGCCAGGTTGCAAGGACACCCGCTAACTATGGCTACACCTTC. It encodes CASQVARTPANYGYTF.

The DNA of the CDR3 is TGTGCCAGCAGCAAGACCCCCGAGGCAGATACGCAGTATTTT. This encodes CASSKTPEADTQYF. V usage is TRBV7-9 and J usage is TRBJ2-3; D is uncertain. Trimming left V 5 bases short and J 4 bases short, with 13 bases between. The CDR3 extends over 14 amino acids. CDR1 is SEHNR, CDR2 FQNEAQ, per germline (reference sequence).

The chain uses TRBV28 and TRBJ2-1; 11 bases line up with TRBD2. CDR3 length: 15 amino acids. Per the germline V gene, CDR1 is MDHEN and CDR2 is SYDVKM. V lost 4 bases to trimming and J lost 5 bases; unmatched junction nucleotides: 4. The CDR3 coding sequence is TGTGCCAGCAGTTCCACTAGCGGGAGCCACAATGAGCAGTTCTTC. This gives the protein CASSSTSGSHNEQFF.